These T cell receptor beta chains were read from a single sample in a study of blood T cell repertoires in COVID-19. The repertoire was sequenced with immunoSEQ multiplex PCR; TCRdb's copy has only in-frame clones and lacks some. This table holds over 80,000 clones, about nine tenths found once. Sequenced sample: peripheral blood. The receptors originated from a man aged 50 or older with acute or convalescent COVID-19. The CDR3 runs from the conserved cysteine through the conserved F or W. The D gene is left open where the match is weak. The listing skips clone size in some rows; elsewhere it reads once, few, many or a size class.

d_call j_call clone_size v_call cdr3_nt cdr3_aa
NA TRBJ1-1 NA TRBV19 TGTGCCAGTAGGAGAGACACTGAAGCTTTCTTT CASRRDTEAFF
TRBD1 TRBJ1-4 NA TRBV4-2 TGTGCCAGCAGCTCTTGGACAGGGAAAGATGAAAAACTGTTTTTT CASSSWTGKDEKLFF
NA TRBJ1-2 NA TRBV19 TGTGCCAGTAGGCCGTCGGGTGTATACTATGGCTACACCTTC CASRPSGVYYGYTF
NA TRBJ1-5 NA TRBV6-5 TGTGCCAGCAGTTGGACAGCACTAGGTTTATCGCCCCAGCATTTT CASSWTALGLSPQHF
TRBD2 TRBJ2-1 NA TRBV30 TGTGCCTGGAGAAAGAGCGGGGCTTACAATGAGCAGTTCTTC CAWRKSGAYNEQFF
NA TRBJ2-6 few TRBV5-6 TGTGCCAGCAGCCCTGGGACAAGCGGGGCCAACGTCCTGACTTTC CASSPGTSGANVLTF
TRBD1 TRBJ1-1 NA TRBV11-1 TGTGCCAGCAGACAAAACCTCGACAGGGCCACTGAAGCTTTCTTT CASRQNLDRATEAFF
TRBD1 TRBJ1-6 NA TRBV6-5 TGTGCCAGCAAGTTGGCAGGGGGATCACCCCTCCACTTT CASKLAGGSPLHF
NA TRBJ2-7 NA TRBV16 TGTGCCAGCACCACGGACAGTCGCTCCTACGAGCAGTACTTC CASTTDSRSYEQYF
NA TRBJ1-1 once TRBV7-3 TGTGCCAGCAGCGAACAGGGATTCGACACTGAAGCTTTCTTT CASSEQGFDTEAFF
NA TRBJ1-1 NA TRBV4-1 TGCGCCAGCAGCCAAGAGTGGGGGCGAGGGACTGAAGCTTTCTTT CASSQEWGRGTEAFF
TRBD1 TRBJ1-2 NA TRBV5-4 TGTGCCAGCAGGGTACAGGGGGCGGATGGCTACACCTTC CASRVQGADGYTF
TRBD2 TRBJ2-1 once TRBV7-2 TGTGCCAGCAGCCTAGCGGGCGCCTACAATGAGCAGTTCTTC CASSLAGAYNEQFF
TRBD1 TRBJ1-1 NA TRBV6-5 TGTGCCAGCCAACAGGGGGAGGTTGAAGCTTTCTTT CASQQGEVEAFF
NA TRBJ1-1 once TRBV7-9 TGTGCCAGCAGCTTAGCGAATTCGAGGAGCTCGAACACTGAAGCTTTCTTT CASSLANSRSSNTEAFF
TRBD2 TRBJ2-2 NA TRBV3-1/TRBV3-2 TGTGCCAGCAGCACCTTCGGGGGGGACACCGGGGAGCTGTTTTTT CASSTFGGDTGELFF
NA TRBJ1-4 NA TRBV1 TGCACCAACATAACATCCGGGACAAATGAAAAACTGTTTTTT CTNITSGTNEKLFF
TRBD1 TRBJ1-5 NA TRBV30 TGTGCCTGGAGCAGGGACAGGGGGTCAGGGGAGCCCCAGCATTTT CAWSRDRGSGEPQHF
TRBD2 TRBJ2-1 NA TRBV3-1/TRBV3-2 TGTGCCAGCAGCCAAGGTAGCGGGGCGAGCTCCTACAATGAGCAGTTCTTC CASSQGSGASSYNEQFF
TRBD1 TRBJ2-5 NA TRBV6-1 TGTGCCAGCAGTGTGGGACAGGGGTTGAAGCAAGAGACCCAGTACTTC CASSVGQGLKQETQYF
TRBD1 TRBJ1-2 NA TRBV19 TGTGCCAGTAGTATCGCGACAGGGGAGGTCTATGGCTACACCTTC CASSIATGEVYGYTF
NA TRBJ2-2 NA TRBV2 TGTGCCAGCAGTGGTAATCCGGGAAGAAGCACCGGGGAGCTGTTTTTT CASSGNPGRSTGELFF
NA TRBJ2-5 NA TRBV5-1 TGCGCCAGCAGCTGGAGCGGCCCCCGGGAGACCCAGTACTTC CASSWSGPRETQYF
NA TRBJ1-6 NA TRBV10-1 TGCGCCAGCAGTGAGCCACGTCTAACCTGCTGCGGTTCACCCCTCCACTTT CASSEPRLTCCGSPLHF
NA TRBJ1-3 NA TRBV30 TGTGCCTGGTCCGAGGGGGTTAACTCTGGAAACACCATATATTTT CAWSEGVNSGNTIYF
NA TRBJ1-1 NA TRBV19 TGTGCCAGTACTAGGAGGGGCACTGAAGCTTTCTTT CASTRRGTEAFF
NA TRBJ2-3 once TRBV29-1 TGCAGCGTTGAAGATCCCAAGCGGGGCACAGATACGCAGTATTTT CSVEDPKRGTDTQYF
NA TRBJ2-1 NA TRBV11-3 TGTGCCAGCAGCTTACTAGCGCATGAGCAGTTCTTC CASSLLAHEQFF
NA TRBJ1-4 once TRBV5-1 TGCGCCAGCAGCCCATTCGGCGGGCGGAGCGAAAAACTGTTTTTT CASSPFGGRSEKLFF
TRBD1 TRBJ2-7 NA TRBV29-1 TGCAGCGTGCCGGGACAGGGTTACTACGAGCAGTACTTC CSVPGQGYYEQYF
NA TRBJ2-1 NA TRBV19 TGTGCCAGTAGTATTCGGGTCAGTTGGGGGCAATACAATGAGCAGTTCTTC CASSIRVSWGQYNEQFF
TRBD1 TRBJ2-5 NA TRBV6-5 TGTGCCAGCAGCCGGGACAGACACCAAGAGACCCAGTACTTC CASSRDRHQETQYF
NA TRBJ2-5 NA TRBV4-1 TGCGCCAGCAGCCAAGAACCCCGGGGAGAGACCCAGTACTTC CASSQEPRGETQYF
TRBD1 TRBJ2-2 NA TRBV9 TGTGCCAGCAGCCTCTACCTCGGGACAGTCGGGGAGCTGTTTTTT CASSLYLGTVGELFF
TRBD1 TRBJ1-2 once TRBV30 TGTGCCTGGAGTGGACAGGGCCCAATCTATGGCTACACCTTC CAWSGQGPIYGYTF
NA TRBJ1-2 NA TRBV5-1 TGCGCCAGCAGCTTCCCAAACACTAACTATGGCTACACCTTC CASSFPNTNYGYTF
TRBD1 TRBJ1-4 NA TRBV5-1 TGCGCCAGCAGCGCGTCCGGGACAGCCGGTGAAAAACTGTTTTTT CASSASGTAGEKLFF
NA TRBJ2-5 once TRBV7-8 TGTGCCAGCAGCTTAGCTTCCTTAGAGGGGACCCAGTACTTC CASSLASLEGTQYF
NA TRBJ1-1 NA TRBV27 TGTGCCAGCAGTTTATCTTTACAGGGTGGGACTGAAGCTTTCTTT CASSLSLQGGTEAFF
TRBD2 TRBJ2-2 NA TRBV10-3 TGTGCCACGCGGGGGAGCATCGCCGGGGAGCTGTTTTTT CATRGSIAGELFF
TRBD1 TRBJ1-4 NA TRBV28 TGTGCCAGCAGTTTAGGCGGGACAGGGTTGGGGAAACTGTTTTTT CASSLGGTGLGKLFF
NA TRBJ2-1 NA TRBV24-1 TGTGCCACCAGTGGTGAAGGGGTCAATGAGCAGTTCTTC CATSGEGVNEQFF
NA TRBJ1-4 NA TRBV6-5 TGTGCCAGCAGTTACAGGACTGCAACTAATGAAAAACTGTTTTTT CASSYRTATNEKLFF
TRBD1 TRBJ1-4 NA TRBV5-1 TGCGCCAGCAGGGGGACAGGGGCAACTAATGAAAAACTGTTTTTT CASRGTGATNEKLFF
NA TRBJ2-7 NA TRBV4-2 TGTGCCAGCAGCCAGGCCCATGGGGAGTACGAGCAGTACTTC CASSQAHGEYEQYF
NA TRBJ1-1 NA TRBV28 TGTGCCAGCAGTTACCCGACAGGTAACACTGAAGCTTTCTTT CASSYPTGNTEAFF
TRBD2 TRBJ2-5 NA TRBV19 TGTGCCAGTAGTAAGGGCCCGGGACTAGATGAGACCCAGTACTTC CASSKGPGLDETQYF
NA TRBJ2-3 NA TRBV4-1 TGCGCCAGCAGCCAAGAAAATTACAGTCGCGATACGCAGTATTTT CASSQENYSRDTQYF
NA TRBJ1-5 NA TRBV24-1 TGTGCCACCAGTGATGGACAAGCCAACCAGCATTTT CATSDGQANQHF
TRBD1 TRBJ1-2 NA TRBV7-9 TGTGCCAGCAGCCAGCCGGACAGGGGAAGTTTAGGCTACACCTTC CASSQPDRGSLGYTF
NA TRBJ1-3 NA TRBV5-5 TGTGCCAGCACCACTCAGGAACCTGGAAACACCATATATTTT CASTTQEPGNTIYF
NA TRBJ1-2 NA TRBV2 TGTGCCAGCAGTGAATACGGCGGCTATGGCTACACCTTC CASSEYGGYGYTF
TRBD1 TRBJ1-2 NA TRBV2 TGTGCCAGGGCGACAGGGCCCTATGGCTACACCTTC CARATGPYGYTF
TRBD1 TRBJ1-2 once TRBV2 TGTGCCAGCAGTGAATCCCAGACAGGGCTGTATGGCTACACCTTC CASSESQTGLYGYTF
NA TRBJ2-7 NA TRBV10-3 TGTGCCACCCAGTGGGAGAACCTAAACGAGCAGTACTTC CATQWENLNEQYF
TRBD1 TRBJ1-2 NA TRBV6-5 TGTGCCAGCAGTAGGGGACAGGCATTCTTTTATGGCTACACCTTC CASSRGQAFFYGYTF